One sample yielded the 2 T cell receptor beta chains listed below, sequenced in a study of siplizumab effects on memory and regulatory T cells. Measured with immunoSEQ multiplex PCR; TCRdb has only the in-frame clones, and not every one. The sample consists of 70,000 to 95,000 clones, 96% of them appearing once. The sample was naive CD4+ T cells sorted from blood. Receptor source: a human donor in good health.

CDR3 nucleotide sequence: TGTGCCAGCAGCTTTGGTAGCGGGGTTGATACGCAGTATTTT. Its protein product is CASSFGSGVDTQYF. The genes are TRBV12-1 and TRBJ2-3; the table's D call TRBD2 went unverified against the DNA. TRBV12-1 is labeled a pseudogene. This CDR3 is built from 14 residues.

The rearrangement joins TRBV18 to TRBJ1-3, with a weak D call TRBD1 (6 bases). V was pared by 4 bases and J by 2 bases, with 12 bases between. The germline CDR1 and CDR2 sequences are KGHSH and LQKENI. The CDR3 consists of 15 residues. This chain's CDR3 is CASSLGHQTGNTIYF. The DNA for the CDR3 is TGTGCCAGCTCACTGGGACACCAAACTGGAAACACCATATATTTT.